One and the same sample provided the 23 T cell receptor beta chains below, sequenced in a study of blood T cell repertoires in COVID-19. Libraries were prepared by immunoSEQ multiplex PCR; TCRdb keeps only in-frame clonotypes and omits some of them. The profile shows some 76,000 clones, roughly four fifths of them singletons. The source material was peripheral blood. The receptor source for this set is a human donor in a cohort sampled during active COVID-19.

This clone has just one count. The chain recombines TRBV27 with TRBJ2-5; 11 positions match TRBD2. Trimming took 8 bases from V and 4 from J; bases not matched to a gene: 12. This CDR3 is 16 amino acids long. Germline lookup yields CDR1 MNHEY and CDR2 SMNVEV (reference sequence). The CDR3 DNA follows: TGTGCCAGCTCGGCCACTAGCGGGGGCCTGGGAGAGACCCAGTACTTC. Residues: CASSATSGGLGETQYF.

This sequence joins TRBV3-1 (or the pseudogene TRBV3-2) and TRBJ2-1; 10 bases fit TRBD2. Germline V lookup: CDR1 LGHDT, CDR2 YNNKEL (reference sequence). The V segment lost 0 bases and the J segment 9 bases; nucleotides outside the gene matches: 8. This CDR3 is built from 16 residues. For the CDR3, the DNA is TGTGCCAGCAGCCAAGATACAAGCGGGGGGGCCGGTGAGCAGTTCTTC. It encodes CASSQDTSGGAGEQFF.

The chain uses TRBV11-2 and TRBJ2-3, with D uncertain. Trimming removed 2 bases at V and 3 bases at J, with 3 bases between. The CDR3 loop spans 12 amino acids. The germline V gene has CDR1 SGHAT and CDR2 FQNNGV. For the CDR3, the DNA is TGTGCCAGCAGCTTACGGACAGATACGCAGTATTTT. Its translation is CASSLRTDTQYF.

The V and J genes are TRBV12-5 and TRBJ1-1; 7 bases are a match to TRBD1. CDR1 and CDR2 (germline): LGHNT, FRNRAP. With 5 bases clipped from V and 3 bases from J, the junction kept 9 bases outside the gene matches. The CDR3 is 15 amino acids. DNA of the CDR3: TGTGCTAGTGGTGCTTCAATAACAGGGGACACTGAAGCTTTCTTT. Its translation: CASGASITGDTEAFF.

V is TRBV18 and J is TRBJ2-2, with D possibly TRBD2 on 6 matching bases. Trimming removed 3 bases from V and 4 bases from J, with 12 bases in between. This CDR3 contains 15 residues. The V gene's germline CDR1 is KGHSH and CDR2 LQKENI. The CDR3 loop is CASSPRGTGTGELFF. The CDR3 bases are TGTGCCAGCTCACCTCGGGGGACGGGCACCGGGGAGCTGTTTTTT. The entire variable domain, with the rest obtained from reference TRBV18 and TRBJ2-2, is as follows: NAGVMQNPRHLVRRRGQEARLRCSPMKGHSHVYWYRQLPEEGLKFMVYLQKENIIDESGMPKERFSAEFPKEGPSILRIQQVVRGDSAAYFCASSPRGTGTGELFFGEGSRLTVL.

This clone was seen just once. The rearrangement uses TRBV5-4 and TRBJ1-5, with 12 bases aligning to TRBD1. The CDR3 is 16 amino acids. The trim removed 4 bases at V and 6 bases at J, leaving 8 bases unmatched. Germline values: CDR1 SGHNT, CDR2 YYREEE (reference sequence). For the CDR3, the DNA is TGTGCCAGCAGCGCCGGGACAGGGGGCGCGGGTCAGCCCCAGCATTTT. Residues: CASSAGTGGAGQPQHF.

J is TRBJ1-1 and V is TRBV20-1; D might be TRBD1 (5 bases). V lost 6 bases to trimming and J lost 10 bases, with 15 bases between them. This CDR3 is 11 amino acids long. CDR1 is DFQATT, CDR2 SNEGSKA, per germline (reference sequence). The CDR3 loop reads CSATRASGAFF. CDR3 coding DNA: TGCAGTGCAACCAGGGCCTCGGGAGCTTTCTTT.

The rearrangement links TRBV5-6 to TRBJ2-3; no reliable D call. CDR1 SGHDT and CDR2 YYEEEE come from the germline V gene. CDR3 length equals 14 residues. The ends were cut back, 0 bases at V and 6 bases at J, with 11 bases in the middle. The CDR3 sequence is CASSLGRFWDTQYF. DNA of the CDR3: TGTGCCAGCAGCTTGGGCAGGTTCTGGGATACGCAGTATTTT.

J is TRBJ2-1 and V is TRBV6-1; the D gene is possibly TRBD2 (5 bases). Germline values: CDR1 MNHNS, CDR2 SASEGT. CDR3 length: 16 residues. Trimming took 2 bases from V and 2 from J, leaving 13 bases between them. CDR3 protein: CASSEQLAVPYNEQFF. CDR3 sequence (DNA): TGTGCCAGCAGTGAACAGCTAGCAGTACCCTACAATGAGCAGTTCTTC.

This clone was detected a few times. This sequence joins TRBV3-1 (or the pseudogene TRBV3-2) and TRBJ1-1; possibly TRBD1 for D (6 bases). The CDR3 sequence is 14 residues long. CDR1 LGHDT and CDR2 YNNKEL come from the germline V gene (reference sequence). The V end was cut by 4 bases, the J end by 2 bases, with 11 bases between. CDR3: CASSPLGHNTEAFF. The CDR3 coding sequence is TGTGCCAGCAGCCCGTTGGGACATAACACTGAAGCTTTCTTT.

This sequence joins TRBV18 and TRBJ2-3; no firm D call. Germline V CDR1 and CDR2: KGHSH, LQKENI. The CDR3 is 13 amino acids. V lost 4 bases to trimming and J lost 4 bases, with 9 bases between them. CDR3: CASSLEAADTQYF. The CDR3 DNA reads as TGTGCCAGCTCACTCGAGGCGGCAGATACGCAGTATTTT.

This clone was picked up many times. The CDR3 DNA reads as TGTGCCAGTAGTAACCCCAGAGGAAATCGGAACTATGGCTACACCTTC. The encoded protein is CASSNPRGNRNYGYTF. The chain couples TRBV19 to TRBJ1-2, with no clear D. Germline V gene data show CDR1 as LNHDA and CDR2 as SQIVND (reference sequence). This CDR3 comprises 16 residues. V lost 4 bases and J 2 bases, leaving 17 bases between the germline ends.

The chain is built from TRBV11-3 and TRBJ2-3; TRBD2 might be the D (6 bases). V was cut by 1 base and J by 0 bases, with 8 bases left in between. The CDR3 is made up of 15 amino acids. Germline assignment: CDR1 SGHNT and CDR2 YENEEA. The DNA for the CDR3 is TGTGCCAGCAGCTTAGGGGGACTCAGCACAGATACGCAGTATTTT. Translated: CASSLGGLSTDTQYF.

The V gene is TRBV29-1, the J gene TRBJ2-7; 9 bases match TRBD1. The germline gives CDR1 SQVTM, CDR2 ANQGSEA. V lost 3 bases to trimming and J lost 3 bases; unmatched junction nucleotides: 3. The CDR3 sequence is 13 residues long. This CDR3 is CSVDGDRDYEQYF. The DNA of the CDR3 is TGCAGCGTTGATGGGGACAGGGACTACGAGCAGTACTTC.

J is TRBJ1-1 and V is TRBV4-2, with D perhaps TRBD1 (6 bases). V lost 7 bases and J 0 bases, leaving 15 bases between the germline ends. Germline V gene sequence: CDR1 LGHNA, CDR2 YNFKEQ. The CDR3 is 15 amino acids. In DNA, the CDR3 is TGTGCCAGCACGGCCCTAGGGGGACTGAACACTGAAGCTTTCTTT. This codes for CASTALGGLNTEAFF.

The chain employs TRBV19 and TRBJ2-2, with TRBD1 matching over 7 bases. CDR1 and CDR2 (germline): LNHDA, SQIVND (reference sequence). Germline trimming cut 7 bases from V and 3 bases from J; bases unmatched to any gene: 5. The CDR3 is 14 amino acids. CDR3 sequence: CASMDRRHTGELFF. The CDR3 region has the DNA TGTGCCAGTATGGACAGGCGACACACCGGGGAGCTGTTTTTT.

The V call is TRBV10-1, the J call TRBJ2-2, with D maybe TRBD2 (5 bases). Germline CDR1 and CDR2: WNHNN and SYGVQD (reference sequence). The CDR3 consists of 12 residues. With 6 bases removed from V and 6 bases from J, the gap between germline ends came to 8 bases. CDR3 loop: CASRAGAGELFF. CDR3 DNA: TGCGCCAGCAGGGCCGGGGCCGGGGAGCTGTTTTTT.

In DNA, the CDR3 is TGCGCCAGCAGCCTTGGTGGAGTCTCTGGAAACACCATATATTTT. Translated: CASSLGGVSGNTIYF. This chain uses TRBV4-1 with TRBJ1-3; no firm D call. Trimming took off 4 bases at V and 0 bases at J, with 10 bases between the two ends. Per germline, CDR1 MGHRA and CDR2 YSYEKL. There are 15 residues in the CDR3.

The CDR3 loop reads CASRQNSPLHF. The CDR3 DNA reads TGTGCCAGCAGACAGAATTCACCCCTCCACTTT. The chain has TRBV2 and TRBJ1-6; no clear D gene. The CDR3 length is 11 residues. Between the trimmed V and J ends, which lost 6 bases and 7 bases, there was a span of 4 bases. CDR1 and CDR2 (germline): SNHLY, FYNNEI. Full variable domain (remainder filled in from reference TRBV2 and TRBJ1-6): EPEVTQTPSHQVTQMGQEVILRCVPISNHLYFYWYRQILGQKVEFLVSFYNNEISEKSEIFDDQFSVERPDGSNFTLKIRSTKLEDSAMYFCASRQNSPLHFGNGTRLTVT.

V usage is TRBV6-5 and J usage is TRBJ2-2; possibly TRBD1 for D (5 bases). The ends were cut back, 6 bases at V and 5 bases at J, with 13 bases in the middle. The CDR3 covers 14 residues. Germline lookup yields CDR1 MNHEY and CDR2 SVGAGI. The CDR3 DNA sequence: TGTGCCAGCAGCCGCAGGGTGTCTACCGGGGAGCTGTTTTTT. This gives the protein CASSRRVSTGELFF.

The chain has TRBV29-1 and TRBJ1-1; the D is unclear. Germline V lookup: CDR1 SQVTM, CDR2 ANQGSEA. The ends were cut back, 1 base at V and 5 bases at J, with 8 bases in the middle. The CDR3 sequence is 12 residues long. The CDR3 loop is CSVEGSGTEAFF. The CDR3 DNA reads TGCAGCGTTGAAGGGTCCGGGACTGAAGCTTTCTTT.

The genes are TRBV5-1 and TRBJ2-1, with D uncertain. V lost 4 bases and J lost 0, with 8 bases in between. The CDR3 is 14 residues long. Germline V gene lookup returns CDR1 SGHRS and CDR2 YFSETQ. The CDR3 protein is CASSPSSSYNEQFF. The CDR3 DNA is TGCGCCAGCAGCCCCTCGAGCTCCTACAATGAGCAGTTCTTC.

The chain uses TRBV5-4 and TRBJ2-3; 7 bases are a match to TRBD2. The CDR3 is 15 residues long. Germline V gene data show CDR1 as SGHNT and CDR2 as YYREEE (reference sequence). V trimming: 3 bases; J trimming: 3 bases; junction bases outside the gene matches: 7. The CDR3 sequence: CASSSPSGGTDTQYF. In DNA, the CDR3 is TGTGCCAGCAGCTCCCCATCCGGGGGGACAGATACGCAGTATTTT.